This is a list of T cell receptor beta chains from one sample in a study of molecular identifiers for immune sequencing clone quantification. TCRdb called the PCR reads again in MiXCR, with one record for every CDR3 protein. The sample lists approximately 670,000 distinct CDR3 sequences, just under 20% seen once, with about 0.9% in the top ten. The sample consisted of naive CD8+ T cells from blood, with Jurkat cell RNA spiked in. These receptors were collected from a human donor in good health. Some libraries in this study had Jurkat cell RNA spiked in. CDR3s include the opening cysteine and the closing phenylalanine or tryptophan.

cdr3_aa: CASSYSGGRSYEQYF
j_call: TRBJ2-7
v_call: TRBV6-5

cdr3_aa: CAWSLGGETYEQYF
j_call: TRBJ2-7
v_call: TRBV30

cdr3_aa: CAISESGGTDTQYF
j_call: TRBJ2-3
v_call: TRBV10-3

cdr3_aa: CASGPLHRVEQYF
j_call: TRBJ2-7
v_call: TRBV11-2

cdr3_aa: CATTGQTYNEQFF
j_call: TRBJ2-1
v_call: TRBV28

cdr3_aa: CAWNPGQGAQGEAFF
j_call: TRBJ1-1
v_call: TRBV30

cdr3_aa: CASSDPLIHYYYEQYF
j_call: TRBJ2-7
v_call: TRBV5-5

cdr3_aa: CASSYGPGSHYEQYF
j_call: TRBJ2-7
v_call: TRBV6-5

cdr3_aa: CASSASGTGGLSGNTIYF
j_call: TRBJ1-3
v_call: TRBV9

cdr3_aa: CASSYVTSLETQYF
j_call: TRBJ2-5
v_call: TRBV6-2/TRBV6-3

cdr3_aa: CASTDRGTDTQYF
j_call: TRBJ2-3
v_call: TRBV6-2/TRBV6-3

cdr3_aa: CASPPIGVLAGEYSYEQYF
j_call: TRBJ2-7
v_call: TRBV21-1

cdr3_aa: CASRTGYGQPQHF
j_call: TRBJ1-5
v_call: TRBV27

cdr3_aa: CASSSISSAYEQYF
j_call: TRBJ2-7
v_call: TRBV27

cdr3_aa: CASSIVSLGNQPQHF
j_call: TRBJ1-5
v_call: TRBV19

cdr3_aa: CASSLGAGGIQPQHF
j_call: TRBJ1-5
v_call: TRBV7-9

cdr3_aa: CASSSLQGSAYEQYF
j_call: TRBJ2-7
v_call: TRBV27